The T cell receptor beta chain under discussion was sequenced for a study of blood T cell repertoires in COVID-19. Assay used: immunoSEQ multiplex PCR; TCRdb lists only in-frame clones, some missing. The sample consists of nearly 350,000 clones, more than 75% of them appearing once. From germline, CDR1 is LGHDT and CDR2 YNNKEL (reference sequence). The CDR3 covers 17 residues. The ends lost 3 bases at V and 4 bases at J; junction bases unmatched: 13. The clonotype was recovered from a woman younger than 35 who had recovered from COVID-19. The specimen was peripheral blood. The rearrangement joins TRBV3-1 (or the pseudogene TRBV3-2) to TRBJ2-7, with TRBD2 matching over 9 bases. The CDR3 DNA sequence: TGTGCCAGCAGCCAGGGGGCTAGCGGGAAAGTTATTTACGAGCAGTACGTC. Translation: CASSQGASGKVIYEQYV.